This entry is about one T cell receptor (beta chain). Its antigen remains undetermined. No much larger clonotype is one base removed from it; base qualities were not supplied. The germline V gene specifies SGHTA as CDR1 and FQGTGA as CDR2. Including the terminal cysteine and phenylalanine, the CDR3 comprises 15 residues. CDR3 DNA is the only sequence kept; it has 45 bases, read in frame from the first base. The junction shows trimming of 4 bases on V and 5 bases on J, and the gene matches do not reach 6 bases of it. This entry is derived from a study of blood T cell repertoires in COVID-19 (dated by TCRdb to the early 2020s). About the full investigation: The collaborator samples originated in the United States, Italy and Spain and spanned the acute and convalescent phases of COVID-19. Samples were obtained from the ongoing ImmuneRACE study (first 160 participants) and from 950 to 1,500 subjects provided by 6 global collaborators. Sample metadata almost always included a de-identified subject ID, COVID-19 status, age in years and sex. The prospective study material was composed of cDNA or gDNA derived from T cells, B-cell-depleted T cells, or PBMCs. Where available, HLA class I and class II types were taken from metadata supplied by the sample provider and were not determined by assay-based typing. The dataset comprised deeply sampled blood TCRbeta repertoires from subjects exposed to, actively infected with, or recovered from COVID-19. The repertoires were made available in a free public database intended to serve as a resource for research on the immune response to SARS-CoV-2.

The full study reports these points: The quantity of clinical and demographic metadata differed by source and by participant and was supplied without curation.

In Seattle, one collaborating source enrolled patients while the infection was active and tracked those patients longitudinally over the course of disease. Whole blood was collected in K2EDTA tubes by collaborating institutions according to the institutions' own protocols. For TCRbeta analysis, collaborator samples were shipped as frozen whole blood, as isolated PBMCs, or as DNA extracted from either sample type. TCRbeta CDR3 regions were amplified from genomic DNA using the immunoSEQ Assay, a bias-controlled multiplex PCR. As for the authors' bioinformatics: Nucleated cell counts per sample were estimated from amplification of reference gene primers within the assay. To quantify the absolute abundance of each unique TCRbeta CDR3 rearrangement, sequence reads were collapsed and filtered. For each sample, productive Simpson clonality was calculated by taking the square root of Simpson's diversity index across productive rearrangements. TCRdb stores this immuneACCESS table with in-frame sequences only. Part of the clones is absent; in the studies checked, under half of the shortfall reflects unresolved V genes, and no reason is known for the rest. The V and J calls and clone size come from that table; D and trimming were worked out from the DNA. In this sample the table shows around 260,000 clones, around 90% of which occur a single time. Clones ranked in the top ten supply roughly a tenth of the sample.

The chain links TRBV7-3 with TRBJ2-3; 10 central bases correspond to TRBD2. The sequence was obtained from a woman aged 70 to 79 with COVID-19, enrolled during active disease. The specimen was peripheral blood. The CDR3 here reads CASSSQGLALDTQYF. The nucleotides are TGTGCCAGCAGCTCCCAGGGACTAGCGTTAGATACGCAGTATTTT.